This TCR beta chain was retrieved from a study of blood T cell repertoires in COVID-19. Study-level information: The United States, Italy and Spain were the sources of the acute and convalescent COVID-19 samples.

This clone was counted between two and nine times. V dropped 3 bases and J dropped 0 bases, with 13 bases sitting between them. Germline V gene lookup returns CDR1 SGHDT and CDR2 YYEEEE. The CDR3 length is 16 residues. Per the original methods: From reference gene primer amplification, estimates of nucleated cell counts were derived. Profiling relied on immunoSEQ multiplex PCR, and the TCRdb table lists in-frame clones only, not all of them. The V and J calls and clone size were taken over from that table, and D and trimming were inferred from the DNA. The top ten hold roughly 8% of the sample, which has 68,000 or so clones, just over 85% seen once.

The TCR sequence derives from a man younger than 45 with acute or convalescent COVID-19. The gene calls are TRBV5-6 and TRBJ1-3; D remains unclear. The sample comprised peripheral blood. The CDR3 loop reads CASSSFRGFSGNTIYF. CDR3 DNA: TGTGCCAGCAGCTCCTTTAGAGGATTCTCTGGAAACACCATATATTTT.